This T cell receptor beta chain was found in a study of T cell repertoires in cytomegalovirus infection. One entry per CDR3 protein, called by TCRdb with MiXCR from the reads. The top ten hold roughly 16% of the sample, which has 450,000 to 600,000 distinct CDR3 sequences, roughly a third seen once. V was clipped by 3 bases and J by 5 bases, with 17 bases between them. Germline V gene sequence: CDR1 SEHNR, CDR2 FQNEAQ (reference sequence). CDR3 size: 16 residues. In its sample, this clonotype was seen a few times. Antigen: not known. This rearrangement joins TRBV7-9 to TRBJ2-1; the D call may be TRBD1 or TRBD2 (5 bases each). The material was cultured PBMCs, obtained from culture after CMV antigen stimulation. This clonotype was obtained from a human donor in good health (CMV status not recorded). Some clones in this sample may be carry-over from other donors' samples. The DNA for the CDR3 is TGTGCCAGCAGCTTCGTGGGACGGGGTACACACAATGAGCAGTTCTTC. Amino acids: CASSFVGRGTHNEQFF.